The next 21 T cell receptor beta chains were all read from a single sample in a study of T-cell reconstitution after alpha-beta-depleted transplantation in children. The TCRbeta library incorporated unique molecular identifiers. From the PCR reads, TCRdb called clonotypes with MiXCR, one entry per CDR3 protein. This sample has over 200,000 distinct CDR3 sequences, with roughly 10% found just once. The sequenced sample was PBMCs from the stem cell graft donor, obtained from the stem cell graft. These receptors came from a human donor who donated a stem cell graft to a child with acute lymphoblastic leukemia.

This clonotype was seen a handful of times. Here the CDR3 DNA reads TGTGCCAGCAGTTTAGATAACACTGAAGCTTTCTTT. Translated: CASSLDNTEAFF. This chain connects TRBV12-3 or TRBV12-4 to TRBJ1-1; D gene uncertain. The V end was cut by 1 base, the J end by 2 bases, with 2 bases between. This CDR3 contains 12 residues.

This clonotype occurred a few times. The rearrangement uses TRBV7-9 and TRBJ2-5, with D possibly matching TRBD1 (5 bases). The CDR3 covers 14 residues. Germline CDR1 SEHNR, CDR2 FQNEAQ (reference sequence). V lost 2 bases and J 5 bases, leaving 12 bases between the germline ends. The CDR3 protein is CASSLTLQAETQYF. For the CDR3, the DNA is TGTGCCAGCAGCTTAACACTACAGGCCGAGACCCAGTACTTC.

This chain connects TRBV7-9 to TRBJ1-1; no firm D call. Trimming shortened V by 4 bases and J by 4 bases, and 16 bases separated the two germline ends. CDR1 is SEHNR, CDR2 FQNEAQ, per germline (reference sequence). The CDR3 contains 15 residues. The CDR3 DNA sequence: TGTGCCAGCAGCTCCTTAGACGGTCGGAGCACTGAAGCTTTCTTT. This sequence encodes CASSSLDGRSTEAFF.

V and J are TRBV7-2 and TRBJ2-7; the D is unclear. There are 11 residues in the CDR3. Trimming left V 3 bases short and J 2 bases short, with 2 bases between. Germline-derived CDR1 and CDR2 are SGHTA and FQGNSA. CDR3 DNA sequence: TGTGCCAGCAGCTTTACCTACGAGCAGTACTTC. This encodes CASSFTYEQYF.

The DNA of the CDR3 is TGTGCCAGCAGCTCAACAGGGACCTCTGGAAACACCATATATTTT. Protein: CASSSTGTSGNTIYF. This chain uses TRBV12-3 or TRBV12-4 with TRBJ1-3; possible D gene TRBD1, 6 bases. The germline V and J ends were trimmed by 6 bases and 0 bases, with 12 bases remaining between them. This CDR3 is built from 15 residues.

About this clonotype itself: Without the conserved terminal phenylalanine or tryptophan, this CDR3 likely stems from a read error. The gene calls are TRBV5-1 and TRBJ2-1; D is ambiguous. Germline V gene data show CDR1 as SGHRS and CDR2 as YFSETQ. The CDR3 consists of 13 residues. Trimming pared 1 base from V and 12 bases from J, leaving 14 bases between. The CDR3 is CASSLSSTGGQFY. The CDR3 DNA follows: TGCGCCAGCAGCTTGTCTTCAACGGGCGGGCAGTTCTAC.

The V gene is TRBV4-3, the J gene TRBJ1-2, with TRBD1 as a possible D gene (6 bases). CDR1 and CDR2 from the germline V gene are LGHNA and YSLEER. The V gene lost 0 bases and the J gene lost 8 bases, with 13 bases spanning the gap. The CDR3 loop spans 14 amino acids. The CDR3 loop is CASSQETGWSGYTF. The CDR3 DNA reads TGCGCCAGCAGCCAAGAAACAGGGTGGAGCGGCTACACCTTC.

This clonotype was picked up a small number of times. V gene TRBV5-5 combines with J gene TRBJ2-1, with 8 bases aligning to TRBD1. The CDR3 extends over 14 amino acids. Trimming at V came to 2 bases and at J to 5 bases, leaving 3 bases not matched to a gene. The germline V gene has CDR1 SGHKS and CDR2 YYEKEE (reference sequence). In DNA form, the CDR3 reads TGTGCCAGCAGCTTACAGGGGGGTAACAATGAGCAGTTCTTC. It encodes CASSLQGGNNEQFF. The full variable domain, completed using reference TRBV5-5 and TRBJ2-1, is DAGVTQSPTHLIKTRGQQVTLRCSPISGHKSVSWYQQVLGQGPQFIFQYYEKEERGRGNFPDRFSARQFPNYSSELNVNALLLGDSALYLCASSLQGGNNEQFFGPGTRLTVL.

This clonotype has only a few counts. The V call is TRBV7-2, the J call TRBJ2-1; 8 positions match TRBD1. The CDR3 covers 15 residues. CDR1 SGHTA and CDR2 FQGNSA come from the germline V gene. J lost 2 bases, V lost 3 bases, and 3 bases had no gene match. CDR3 bases: TGTGCCAGCAGCTTGGGACAGGCCCCCTACAATGAGCAGTTCTTC. Its protein is CASSLGQAPYNEQFF.

This clonotype was recorded many times. This chain's CDR3 is CASSSDSRGNTEAFF. The CDR3, as DNA: TGCGCCAGCAGTTCGGACAGCCGGGGGAACACTGAAGCTTTCTTT. The chain couples TRBV5-1 to TRBJ1-1; D is possibly TRBD1 (6 bases). The V gene's germline CDR1 is SGHRS and CDR2 YFSETQ. This CDR3 contains 15 residues. V lost 5 bases to trimming and J lost 1 base, with 15 bases between them.

This clonotype was seen only a few times. The chain has TRBV7-7 and TRBJ2-5; 7 bases match TRBD2. V was clipped by 2 bases and J by 3 bases; unmatched bases: 6. The CDR3 consists of 15 residues. The V gene's germline CDR1 is SSHAT and CDR2 FNYEAQ (reference sequence). CDR3 protein: CASSLYPGGKETQYF. The CDR3 DNA follows: TGTGCCAGCAGCTTATATCCCGGGGGGAAAGAGACCCAGTACTTC.

The chain is built from TRBV10-3 and TRBJ1-1; tentatively, D is TRBD1 (6 bases). Germline CDR1 is ENHRY and CDR2 is SYGVKD. V lost 6 bases to trimming and J lost 7 bases, with 15 bases between them. The CDR3 has 13 residues. CDR3 coding DNA: TGTGCCATCAGCATTGGACAGCCCGATGAAGCTTTCTTT. Amino acid sequence: CAISIGQPDEAFF.

The rearrangement links TRBV20-1 to TRBJ1-1; D is possibly TRBD1 (5 bases). The CDR3 contains 12 residues. Trimming left V 8 bases short and J 1 base short, with 11 bases between. The germline gives CDR1 DFQATT, CDR2 SNEGSKA (reference sequence). As DNA, the CDR3 is TGCAGTTCACACACAGGGAACACTGAAGCTTTCTTT. Encoded protein: CSSHTGNTEAFF.

The DNA of the CDR3 is TGTGCCAGCAGCGTAGCCCCACAGGGACCCGGGGAGCTGTTTTTT. This gives the protein CASSVAPQGPGELFF. V gene TRBV9 combines with J gene TRBJ2-2, with D tentatively TRBD1 (6 bases). V lost 0 bases and J lost 6, with 12 bases in between. Germline-derived CDR1 and CDR2 are SGDLS and YYNGEE. The CDR3 is made up of 15 amino acids.

This clonotype showed up many times. This rearrangement joins TRBV25-1 to TRBJ2-5; 8 bases line up with TRBD1. Germline CDR1 MGHDK, CDR2 SYGVNS. J was trimmed by 0 bases and V by 3 bases; bases with no gene match: 3. This CDR3 is built from 15 residues. CDR3 sequence reads: CASSDPDRDQETQYF. The CDR3 DNA is TGTGCCAGCAGTGACCCGGACAGGGACCAAGAGACCCAGTACTTC.

The sample holds many counts of this clonotype. The V and J genes are TRBV7-6 and TRBJ2-3; 13 bases map to TRBD2. Trimming cost V 3 bases and J 2 bases; bases outside gene matches: 5. The CDR3 consists of 17 residues. CDR1 is SGHVS and CDR2 is FNYEAQ in the germline V gene. CDR3 residues: CASSLGTSGVPTDTQYF. In DNA, the CDR3 is TGTGCCAGCAGCTTGGGGACTAGCGGGGTACCCACAGATACGCAGTATTTT. The full variable domain, completed using reference TRBV7-6 and TRBJ2-3, is GAGVSQSPRYKVTKRGQDVALRCDPISGHVSLYWYRQALGQGPEFLTYFNYEAQQDKSGLPNDRFSAERPEGSISTLTIQRTEQRDSAMYRCASSLGTSGVPTDTQYFGPGTRLTVL.

This clonotype was seen ten or more times. The chain carries TRBV6-2 or TRBV6-3 and TRBJ1-1, with no clear D. From germline, CDR1 is MNHEY and CDR2 SVGEGT. The CDR3 runs 13 residues. V was cut by 0 bases and J by 5 bases, with 7 bases left in between. The CDR3 spells CASSYSGGTEAFF. The CDR3 nucleotides read TGTGCCAGCAGTTACTCTGGTGGGACTGAAGCTTTCTTT.

This clonotype has a count of ten or more. The gene calls are TRBV5-1 and TRBJ2-7; D possibly corresponds to TRBD1 (6 bases). The CDR3 extends over 15 amino acids. Trimming stripped 3 bases from V and 1 base from J, with 14 bases between. Looked up from germline, CDR1 is SGHRS and CDR2 is YFSETQ. CDR3 sequence reads: CASSSTGMISYEQYF. In DNA form, the CDR3 reads TGCGCCAGCAGCTCTACAGGGATGATATCCTACGAGCAGTACTTC.

This chain joins TRBV27 and TRBJ1-6; D ambiguous. V was pared by 4 bases and J by 4 bases, with 11 bases between. This CDR3 spans 15 amino acids. Germline CDR1 MNHEY, CDR2 SMNVEV (reference sequence). The CDR3 is CASSSLVAYNSPLHF. The CDR3 region has the DNA TGTGCCAGCAGTTCCCTCGTAGCGTATAATTCACCCCTCCACTTT.

This clonotype occurred many times. The chain recombines TRBV7-9 with TRBJ2-1; 8 bases agree with TRBD1. The CDR3 totals 13 residues. Germline V gene sequence: CDR1 SEHNR, CDR2 FQNEAQ (reference sequence). With V trimmed by 5 bases and J by 8 bases, 5 bases remained unmatched. CDR3 coding DNA: TGTGCCAGCAGCACAGCAGGGGGCGATGAGCAGTTCTTC. This sequence encodes CASSTAGGDEQFF. Full variable domain (remainder filled in from reference TRBV7-9 and TRBJ2-1): DTGVSQNPRHKITKRGQNVTFRCDPISEHNRLYWYRQTLGQGPEFLTYFQNEAQLEKSRLLSDRFSAERPKGSFSTLEIQRTEQGDSAMYLCASSTAGGDEQFFGPGTRLTVL.

This clonotype was observed a few times. This chain joins TRBV10-3 and TRBJ2-7, with D unclear. The CDR3 has 14 residues. Germline V gene lookup returns CDR1 ENHRY and CDR2 SYGVKD. Trimming took 4 bases from V and 0 from J, leaving 10 bases between them. As DNA, the CDR3 is TGTGCCATCAGTGGCAGGAGTAGCTCCTACGAGCAGTACTTC. It yields the protein CAISGRSSSYEQYF.